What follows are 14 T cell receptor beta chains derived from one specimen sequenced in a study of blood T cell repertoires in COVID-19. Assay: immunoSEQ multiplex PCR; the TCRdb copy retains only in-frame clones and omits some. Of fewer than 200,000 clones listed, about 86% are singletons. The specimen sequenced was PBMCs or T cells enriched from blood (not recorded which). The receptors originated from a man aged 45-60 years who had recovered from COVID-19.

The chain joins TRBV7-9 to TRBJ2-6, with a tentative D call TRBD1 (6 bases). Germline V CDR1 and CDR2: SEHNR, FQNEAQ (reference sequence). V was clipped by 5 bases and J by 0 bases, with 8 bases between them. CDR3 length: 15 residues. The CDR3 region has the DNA TGTGCCAGCAGCCTCAGGGGCTCTGGGGCCAACGTCCTGACTTTC. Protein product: CASSLRGSGANVLTF. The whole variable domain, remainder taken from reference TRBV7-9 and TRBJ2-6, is DTGVSQNPRHKITKRGQNVTFRCDPISEHNRLYWYRQTLGQGPEFLTYFQNEAQLEKSRLLSDRFSAERPKGSFSTLEIQRTEQGDSAMYLCASSLRGSGANVLTFGAGSRLTVL.

CDR3 region: CASSLTGVSSGNTIYF. CDR3 sequence (DNA): TGCGCCAGCAGCCTGACAGGGGTTTCATCTGGAAACACCATATATTTT. The rearrangement uses TRBV5-1 and TRBJ1-3; the match to TRBD1 covers 8 bases. The V and J ends lost 4 bases and 1 base, in that order; junction bases with no gene match: 7. Per the germline V gene, CDR1 is SGHRS and CDR2 is YFSETQ. The CDR3 has 16 residues. The variable domain in full, with the rest retrieved from reference TRBV5-1 and TRBJ1-3, is KAGVTQTPRYLIKTRGQQVTLSCSPISGHRSVSWYQQTPGQGLQFLFEYFSETQRNKGNFPGRFSGRQFSNSRSEMNVSTLELGDSALYLCASSLTGVSSGNTIYFGEGSWLTVV.

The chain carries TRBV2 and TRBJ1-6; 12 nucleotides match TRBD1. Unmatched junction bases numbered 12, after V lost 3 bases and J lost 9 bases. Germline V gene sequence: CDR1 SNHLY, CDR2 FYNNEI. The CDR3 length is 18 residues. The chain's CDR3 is CASSDGTGGRIDGSPLHF. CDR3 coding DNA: TGTGCCAGCAGTGATGGGACAGGGGGCAGAATAGACGGTTCACCCCTCCACTTT.

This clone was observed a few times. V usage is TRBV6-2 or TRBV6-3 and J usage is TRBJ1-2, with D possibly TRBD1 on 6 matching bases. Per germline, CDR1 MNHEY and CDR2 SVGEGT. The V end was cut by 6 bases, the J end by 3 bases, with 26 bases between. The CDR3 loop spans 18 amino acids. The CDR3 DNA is TGTGCCAGCAGCCCTACGGCACGGGACAACTCGCACTACTATGGCTACACCTTC. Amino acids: CASSPTARDNSHYYGYTF.

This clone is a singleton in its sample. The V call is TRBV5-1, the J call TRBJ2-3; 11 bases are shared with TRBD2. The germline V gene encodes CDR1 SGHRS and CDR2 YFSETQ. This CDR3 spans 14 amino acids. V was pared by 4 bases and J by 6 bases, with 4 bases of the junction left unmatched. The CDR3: CASSLLAGADTQYF. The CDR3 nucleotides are TGCGCCAGCAGCCTACTAGCGGGGGCGGATACGCAGTATTTT.

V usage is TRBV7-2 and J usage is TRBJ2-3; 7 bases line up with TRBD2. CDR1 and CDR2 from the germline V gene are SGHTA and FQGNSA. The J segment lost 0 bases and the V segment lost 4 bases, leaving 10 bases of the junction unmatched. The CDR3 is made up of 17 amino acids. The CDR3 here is CASSSRLAGLSTDTQYF. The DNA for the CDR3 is TGTGCCAGCAGCTCCCGGTTAGCGGGCCTTAGCACAGATACGCAGTATTTT.

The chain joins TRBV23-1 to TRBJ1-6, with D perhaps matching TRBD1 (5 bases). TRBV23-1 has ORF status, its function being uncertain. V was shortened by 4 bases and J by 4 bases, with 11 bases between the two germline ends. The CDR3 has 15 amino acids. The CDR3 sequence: CASSPPGLYNSPLHF. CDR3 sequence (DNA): TGCGCCAGCAGTCCTCCGGGACTGTATAATTCACCCCTCCACTTT.

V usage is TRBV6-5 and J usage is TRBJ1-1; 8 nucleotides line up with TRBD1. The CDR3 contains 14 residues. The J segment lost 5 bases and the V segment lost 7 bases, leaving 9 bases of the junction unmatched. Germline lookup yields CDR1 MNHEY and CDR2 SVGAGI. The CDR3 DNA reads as TGTGCCAGCAACTCTGGGACAGGCCAGACTGAAGCTTTCTTT. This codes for CASNSGTGQTEAFF.

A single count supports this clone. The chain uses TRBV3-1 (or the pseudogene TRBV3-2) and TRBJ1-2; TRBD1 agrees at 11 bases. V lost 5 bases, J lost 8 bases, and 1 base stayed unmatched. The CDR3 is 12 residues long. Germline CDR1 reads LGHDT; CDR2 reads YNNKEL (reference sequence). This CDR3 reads CASSGQGAGYTF. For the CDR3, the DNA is TGTGCCAGCAGCGGACAGGGGGCGGGCTACACCTTC.

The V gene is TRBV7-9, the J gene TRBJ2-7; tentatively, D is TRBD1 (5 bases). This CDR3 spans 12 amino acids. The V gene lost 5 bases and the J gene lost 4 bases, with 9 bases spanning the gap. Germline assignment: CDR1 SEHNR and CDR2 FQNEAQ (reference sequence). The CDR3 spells CASSGQGYEQYF. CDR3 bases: TGTGCCAGCAGCGGCCAGGGTTACGAGCAGTACTTC.

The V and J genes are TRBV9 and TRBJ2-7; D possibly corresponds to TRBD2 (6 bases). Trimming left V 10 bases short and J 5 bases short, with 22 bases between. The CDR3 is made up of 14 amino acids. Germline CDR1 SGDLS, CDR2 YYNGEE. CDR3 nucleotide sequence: TGTGCCTCGACGCGGGGCCCACGGCTGGACGAGCAGTACTTC. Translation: CASTRGPRLDEQYF.

The CDR3 DNA reads as TGTGCCAGCAGCCAAGTTGCGGGGGGCTCCTACAATGAGCAGTTCTTC. Protein product: CASSQVAGGSYNEQFF. The rearrangement joins TRBV3-1 (or the pseudogene TRBV3-2) to TRBJ2-1; 8 nucleotides line up with TRBD2. Germline V gene sequence: CDR1 LGHDT, CDR2 YNNKEL (reference sequence). This CDR3 has 16 amino acids. V trimming: 1 base; J trimming: 0 bases; junction bases outside the gene matches: 2.

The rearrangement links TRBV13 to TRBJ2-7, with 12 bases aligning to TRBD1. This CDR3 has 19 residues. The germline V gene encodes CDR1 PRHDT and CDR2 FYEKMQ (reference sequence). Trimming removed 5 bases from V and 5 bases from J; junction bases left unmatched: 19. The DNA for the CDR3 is TGTGCCAGCAGCGTAAACCGACGAAAGGGACAGGGGGCTGGGGACGAGCAGTACTTC. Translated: CASSVNRRKGQGAGDEQYF.

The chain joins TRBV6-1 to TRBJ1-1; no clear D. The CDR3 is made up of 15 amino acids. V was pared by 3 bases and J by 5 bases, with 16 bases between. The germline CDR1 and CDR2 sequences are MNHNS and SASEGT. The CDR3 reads CASSDRRVSGTEAFF. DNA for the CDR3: TGTGCCAGCAGTGACCGAAGGGTCTCGGGGACTGAAGCTTTCTTT.